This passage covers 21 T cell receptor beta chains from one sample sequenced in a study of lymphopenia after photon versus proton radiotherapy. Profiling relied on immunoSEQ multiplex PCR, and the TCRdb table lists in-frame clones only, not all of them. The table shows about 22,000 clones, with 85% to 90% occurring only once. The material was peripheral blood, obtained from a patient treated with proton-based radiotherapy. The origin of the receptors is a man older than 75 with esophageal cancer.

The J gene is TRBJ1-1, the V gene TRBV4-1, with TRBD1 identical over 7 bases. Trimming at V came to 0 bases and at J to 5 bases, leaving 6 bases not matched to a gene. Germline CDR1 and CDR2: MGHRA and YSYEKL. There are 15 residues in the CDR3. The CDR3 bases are TGCGCCAGCAGCCAAGAAAGGAGGGGGCAGACTGAAGCTTTCTTT. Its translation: CASSQERRGQTEAFF.

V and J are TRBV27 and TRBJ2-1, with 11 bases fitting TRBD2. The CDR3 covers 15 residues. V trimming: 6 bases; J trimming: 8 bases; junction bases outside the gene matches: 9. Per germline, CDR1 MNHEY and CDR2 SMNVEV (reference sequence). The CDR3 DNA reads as TGTGCCAGCAGATATGGGTTAGCGGGGGGGGATGAGCAGTTCTTC. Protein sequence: CASRYGLAGGDEQFF.

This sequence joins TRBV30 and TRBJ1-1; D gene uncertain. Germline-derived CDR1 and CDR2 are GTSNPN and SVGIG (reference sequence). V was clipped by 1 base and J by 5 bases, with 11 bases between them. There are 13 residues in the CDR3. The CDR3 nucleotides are TGTGCCTGGAGTGACCAATCGGGGACTGAAGCTTTCTTT. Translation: CAWSDQSGTEAFF.

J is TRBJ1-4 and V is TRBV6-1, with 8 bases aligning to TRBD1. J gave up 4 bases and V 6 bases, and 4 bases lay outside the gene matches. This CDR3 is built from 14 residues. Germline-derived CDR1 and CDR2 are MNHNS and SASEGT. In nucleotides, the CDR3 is TGTGCCAGCAGACAGGGGGTTCTTAATGAAAAACTGTTTTTT. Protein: CASRQGVLNEKLFF.

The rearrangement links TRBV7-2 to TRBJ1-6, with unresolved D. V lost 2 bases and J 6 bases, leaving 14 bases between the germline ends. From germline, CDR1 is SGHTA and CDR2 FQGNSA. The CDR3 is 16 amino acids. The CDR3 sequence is CASSLLGRSVNSPLHF. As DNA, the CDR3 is TGTGCCAGCAGCTTATTAGGGAGGAGTGTTAATTCACCCCTCCACTTT.

The CDR3 sequence is CASTNTYEQYF. The CDR3 coding sequence is TGCGCCAGCACGAATACCTACGAGCAGTACTTC. This chain links TRBV5-1 with TRBJ2-7; D call uncertain. This CDR3 comprises 11 residues. The germline V gene encodes CDR1 SGHRS and CDR2 YFSETQ. V was shortened by 6 bases and J by 2 bases, with 6 bases between the two germline ends.

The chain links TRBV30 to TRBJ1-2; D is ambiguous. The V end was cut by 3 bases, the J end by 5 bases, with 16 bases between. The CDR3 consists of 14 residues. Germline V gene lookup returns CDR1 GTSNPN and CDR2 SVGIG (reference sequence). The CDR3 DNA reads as TGTGCCTGGAGACGAAGGCCACCTAGGTATGGCTACACCTTC. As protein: CAWRRRPPRYGYTF.

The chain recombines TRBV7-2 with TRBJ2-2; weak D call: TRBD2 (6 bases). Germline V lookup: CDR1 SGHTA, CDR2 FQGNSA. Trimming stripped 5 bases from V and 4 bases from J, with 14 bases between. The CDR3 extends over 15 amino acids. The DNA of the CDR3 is TGTGCCAGCAGCCGAGGGCGGGACCCCACCGGGGAGCTGTTTTTT. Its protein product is CASSRGRDPTGELFF.

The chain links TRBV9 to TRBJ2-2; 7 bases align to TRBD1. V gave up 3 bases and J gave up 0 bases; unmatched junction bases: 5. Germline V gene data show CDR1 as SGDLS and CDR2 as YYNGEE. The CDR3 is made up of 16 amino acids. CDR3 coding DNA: TGTGCCAGCAGCGCACAAGGGACAGCGAACACCGGGGAGCTGTTTTTT. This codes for CASSAQGTANTGELFF.

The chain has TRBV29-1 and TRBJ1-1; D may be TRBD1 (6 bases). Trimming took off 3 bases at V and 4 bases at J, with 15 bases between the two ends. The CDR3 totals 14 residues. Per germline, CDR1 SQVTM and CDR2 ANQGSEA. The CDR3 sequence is CSVDAGPGATEAFF. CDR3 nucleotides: TGCAGCGTTGATGCGGGTCCAGGGGCCACTGAAGCTTTCTTT.

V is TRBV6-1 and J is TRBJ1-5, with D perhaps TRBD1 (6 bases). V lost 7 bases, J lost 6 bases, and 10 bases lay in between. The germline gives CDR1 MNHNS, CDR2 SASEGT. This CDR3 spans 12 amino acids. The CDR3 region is CASKQGIQPQHF. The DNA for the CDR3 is TGTGCCAGCAAACAGGGTATTCAGCCCCAGCATTTT.

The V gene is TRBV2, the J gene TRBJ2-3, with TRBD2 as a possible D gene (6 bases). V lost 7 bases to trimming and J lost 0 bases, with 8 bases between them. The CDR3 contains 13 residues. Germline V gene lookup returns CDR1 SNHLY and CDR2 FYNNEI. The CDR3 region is CASIRESTDTQYF. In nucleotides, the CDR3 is TGTGCCAGCATTCGGGAGAGCACAGATACGCAGTATTTT.

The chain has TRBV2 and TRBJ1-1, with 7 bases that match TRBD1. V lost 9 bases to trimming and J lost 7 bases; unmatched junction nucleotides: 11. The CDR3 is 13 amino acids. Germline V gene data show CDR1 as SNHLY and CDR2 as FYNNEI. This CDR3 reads CARLTGVRGEAFF. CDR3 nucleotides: TGTGCCAGACTTACAGGGGTAAGGGGTGAAGCTTTCTTT. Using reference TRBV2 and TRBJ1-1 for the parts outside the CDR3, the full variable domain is EPEVTQTPSHQVTQMGQEVILRCVPISNHLYFYWYRQILGQKVEFLVSFYNNEISEKSEIFDDQFSVERPDGSNFTLKIRSTKLEDSAMYFCARLTGVRGEAFFGQGTRLTVV.

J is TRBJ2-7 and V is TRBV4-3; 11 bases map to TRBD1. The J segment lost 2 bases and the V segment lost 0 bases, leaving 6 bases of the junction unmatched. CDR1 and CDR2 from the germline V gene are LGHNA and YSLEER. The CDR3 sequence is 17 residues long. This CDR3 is CASSQDPPDRGPYEQYF. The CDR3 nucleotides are TGCGCCAGCAGCCAAGATCCCCCGGACAGGGGGCCCTACGAGCAGTACTTC.

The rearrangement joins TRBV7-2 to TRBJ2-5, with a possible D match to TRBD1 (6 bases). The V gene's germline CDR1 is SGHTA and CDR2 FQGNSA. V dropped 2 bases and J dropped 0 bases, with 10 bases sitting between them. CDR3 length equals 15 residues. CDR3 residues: CASSLSGTNQETQYF. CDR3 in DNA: TGTGCCAGCAGCTTATCGGGGACAAACCAAGAGACCCAGTACTTC.

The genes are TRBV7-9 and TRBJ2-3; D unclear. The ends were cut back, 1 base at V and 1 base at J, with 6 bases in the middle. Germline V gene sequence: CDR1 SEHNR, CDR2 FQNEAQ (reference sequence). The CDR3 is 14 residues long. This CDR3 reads CASSLGAGTDTQYF. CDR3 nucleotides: TGTGCCAGCAGCTTAGGGGCCGGCACAGATACGCAGTATTTT.

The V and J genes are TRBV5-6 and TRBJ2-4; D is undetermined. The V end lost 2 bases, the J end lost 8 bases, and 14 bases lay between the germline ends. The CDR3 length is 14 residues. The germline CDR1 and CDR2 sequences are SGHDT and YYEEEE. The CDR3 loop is CASSFGQAAHIQYF. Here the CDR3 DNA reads TGTGCCAGCAGCTTTGGCCAGGCGGCCCACATTCAGTACTTC.

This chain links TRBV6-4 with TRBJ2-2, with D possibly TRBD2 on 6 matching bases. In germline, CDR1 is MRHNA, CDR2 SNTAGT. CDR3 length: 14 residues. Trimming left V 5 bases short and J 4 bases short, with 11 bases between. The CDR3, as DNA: TGTGCCAGCAGTACACAGGAGGGCACCGGGGAGCTGTTTTTT. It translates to CASSTQEGTGELFF.

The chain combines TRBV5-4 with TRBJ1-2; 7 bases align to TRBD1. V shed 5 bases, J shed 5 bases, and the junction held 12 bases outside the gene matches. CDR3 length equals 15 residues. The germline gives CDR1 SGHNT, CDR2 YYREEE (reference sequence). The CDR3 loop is CASSMAGNRGYGYTF. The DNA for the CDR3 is TGTGCCAGCAGTATGGCTGGAAACAGGGGATATGGCTACACCTTC.

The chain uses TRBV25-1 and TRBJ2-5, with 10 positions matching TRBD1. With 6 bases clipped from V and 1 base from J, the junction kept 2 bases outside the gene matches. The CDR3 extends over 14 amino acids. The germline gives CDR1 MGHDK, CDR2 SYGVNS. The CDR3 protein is CASRDRGTQETQYF. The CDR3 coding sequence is TGTGCCAGCAGGGACAGGGGGACCCAAGAGACCCAGTACTTC.

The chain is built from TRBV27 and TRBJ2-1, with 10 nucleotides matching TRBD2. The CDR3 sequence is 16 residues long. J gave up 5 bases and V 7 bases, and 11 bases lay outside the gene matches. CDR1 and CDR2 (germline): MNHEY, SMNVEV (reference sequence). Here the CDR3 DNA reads TGTGCCAGCATTCTGTTCGGGCTAGCGGGAGACAATGAGCAGTTCTTC. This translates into CASILFGLAGDNEQFF.